This TCR beta chain derives from a study of cytomegalovirus exposure and HLA in healthy donors. Germline loops: CDR1 MDHEN, CDR2 SYDVKM. Trimming removed 1 base at V and 8 bases at J, with 11 bases between. This CDR3 spans 13 amino acids. This PCR relied on a set of 60 Vbeta primers and 13 Jbeta primers. Sequencing used immunoSEQ multiplex PCR; TCRdb keeps in-frame clones, though not all of them. Counted here are about 130,000 clones, around 70% occurring once; the ten biggest clones make up 7.3%. Broader study findings: Reports state that TCR beta sequences accurately predicted most subjects' HLA-A and HLA-B alleles.

Points on this clone: Antigen unknown. The same CDR3 also results from other DNA sequences found in this sample.

Specimen: PBMCs. The genes are TRBV28 and TRBJ1-2; D perhaps matches TRBD1 (5 bases). This sequence was found in a male donor in good health and CMV-seronegative. The CDR3 DNA follows: TGTGCCAGCAGTTTATTGCAGGGCCCGGGCTACACCTTC. Amino acid sequence: CASSLLQGPGYTF.